The clone carrying this T cell receptor (beta chain) was counted at least ten times. The data stem from a study of T cells in Graves' hyperthyroidism and ophthalmopathy. The germline V gene encodes CDR1 SGHTA and CDR2 FQGTGA. The CDR3 has 19 amino acids. The V and J ends lost 1 base and 9 bases, in that order; junction bases with no gene match: 13. Uncontrolled infection, other autoimmune disease, pregnancy or lactation disqualified patients from enrolment. The investigators amplified TCR beta CDR3 regions from RNA transcripts. TCR CDR3 regions were first amplified by RT-PCR with HTBI primers. In TCRdb, the multiplex PCR reads were re-called with MiXCR into one record per CDR3 protein. The data show fewer than 250,000 distinct CDR3 sequences, with about 25% seen just once and roughly 32% held by the top ten.

The specimen was blood. The rearrangement joins TRBV7-3 to TRBJ2-1, with TRBD2 matching over 15 bases. The TCR sequence derives from a woman aged 40 to 49 with Graves' ophthalmopathy. CDR3: CASSLRGGLAGGGWGEQFF. CDR3 nucleotides: TGTGCCAGCAGCTTAAGAGGGGGACTAGCGGGAGGAGGATGGGGTGAGCAGTTCTTC.